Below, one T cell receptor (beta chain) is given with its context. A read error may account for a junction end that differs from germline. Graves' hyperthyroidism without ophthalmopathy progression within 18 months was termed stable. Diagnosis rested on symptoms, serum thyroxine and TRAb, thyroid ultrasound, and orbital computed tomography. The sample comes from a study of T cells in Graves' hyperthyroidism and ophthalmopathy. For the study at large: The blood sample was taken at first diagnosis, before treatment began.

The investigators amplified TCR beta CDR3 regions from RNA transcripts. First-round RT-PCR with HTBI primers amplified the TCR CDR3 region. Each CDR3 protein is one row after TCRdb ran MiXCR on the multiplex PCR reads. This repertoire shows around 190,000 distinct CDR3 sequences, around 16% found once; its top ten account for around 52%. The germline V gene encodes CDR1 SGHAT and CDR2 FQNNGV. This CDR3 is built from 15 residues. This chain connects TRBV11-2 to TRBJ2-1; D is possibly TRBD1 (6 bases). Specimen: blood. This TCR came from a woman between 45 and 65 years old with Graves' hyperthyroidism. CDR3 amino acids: CASSTTGTSYNEQFF. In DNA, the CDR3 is TGCGCCAGCAGCACCACCGGGACATCCTACAATGAGCAGTTCTTC.